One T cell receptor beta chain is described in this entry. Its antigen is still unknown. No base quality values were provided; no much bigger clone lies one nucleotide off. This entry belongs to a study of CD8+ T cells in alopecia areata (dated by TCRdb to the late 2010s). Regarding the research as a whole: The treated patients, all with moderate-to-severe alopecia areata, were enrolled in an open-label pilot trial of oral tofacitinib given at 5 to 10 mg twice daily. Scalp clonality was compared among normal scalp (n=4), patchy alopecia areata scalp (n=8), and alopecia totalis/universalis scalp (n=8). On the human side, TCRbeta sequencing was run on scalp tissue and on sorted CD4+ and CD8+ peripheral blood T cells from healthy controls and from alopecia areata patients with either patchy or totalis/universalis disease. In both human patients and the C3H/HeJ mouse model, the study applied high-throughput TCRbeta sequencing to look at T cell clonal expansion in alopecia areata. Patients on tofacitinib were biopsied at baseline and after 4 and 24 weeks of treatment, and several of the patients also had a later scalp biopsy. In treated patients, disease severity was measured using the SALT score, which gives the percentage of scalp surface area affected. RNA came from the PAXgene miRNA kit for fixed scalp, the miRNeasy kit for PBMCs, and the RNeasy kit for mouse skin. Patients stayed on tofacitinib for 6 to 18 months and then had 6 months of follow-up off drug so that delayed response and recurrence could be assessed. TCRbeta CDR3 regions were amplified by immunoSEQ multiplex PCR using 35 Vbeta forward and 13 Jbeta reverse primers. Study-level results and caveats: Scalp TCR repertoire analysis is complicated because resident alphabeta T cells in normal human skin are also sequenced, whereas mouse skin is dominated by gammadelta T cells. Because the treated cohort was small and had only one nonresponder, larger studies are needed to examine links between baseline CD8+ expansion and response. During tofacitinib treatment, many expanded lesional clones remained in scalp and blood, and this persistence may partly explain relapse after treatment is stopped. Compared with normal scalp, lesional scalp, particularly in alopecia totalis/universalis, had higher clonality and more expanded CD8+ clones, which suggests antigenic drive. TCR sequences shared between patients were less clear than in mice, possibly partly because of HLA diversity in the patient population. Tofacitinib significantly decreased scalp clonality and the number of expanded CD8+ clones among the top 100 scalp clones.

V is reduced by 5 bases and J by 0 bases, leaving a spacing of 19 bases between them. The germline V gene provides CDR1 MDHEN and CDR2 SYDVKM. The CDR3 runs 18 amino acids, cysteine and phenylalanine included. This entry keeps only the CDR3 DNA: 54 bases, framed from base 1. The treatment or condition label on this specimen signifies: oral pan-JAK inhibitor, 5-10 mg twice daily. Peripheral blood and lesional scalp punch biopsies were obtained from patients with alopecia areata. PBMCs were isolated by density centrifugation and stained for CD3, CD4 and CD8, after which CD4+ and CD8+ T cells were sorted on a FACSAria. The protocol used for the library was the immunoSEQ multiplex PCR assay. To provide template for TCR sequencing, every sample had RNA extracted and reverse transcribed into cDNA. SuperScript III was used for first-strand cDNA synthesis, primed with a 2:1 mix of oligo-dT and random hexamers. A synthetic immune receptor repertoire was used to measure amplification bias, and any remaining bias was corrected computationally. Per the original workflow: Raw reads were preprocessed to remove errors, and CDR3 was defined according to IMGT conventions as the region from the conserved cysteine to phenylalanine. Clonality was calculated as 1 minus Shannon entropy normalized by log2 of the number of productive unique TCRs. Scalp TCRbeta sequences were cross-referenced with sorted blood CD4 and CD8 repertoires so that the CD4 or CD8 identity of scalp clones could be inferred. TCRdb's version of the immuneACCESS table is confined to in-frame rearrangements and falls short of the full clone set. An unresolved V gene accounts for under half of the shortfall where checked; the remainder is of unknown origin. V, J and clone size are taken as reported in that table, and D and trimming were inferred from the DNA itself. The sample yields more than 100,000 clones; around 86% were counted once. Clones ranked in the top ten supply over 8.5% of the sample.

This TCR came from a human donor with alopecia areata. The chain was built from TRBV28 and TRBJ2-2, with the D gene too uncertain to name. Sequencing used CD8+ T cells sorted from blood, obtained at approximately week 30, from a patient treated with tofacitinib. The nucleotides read TGTGCCAGCAGTCTTCGGGCTATCTACCCTTCGAACACCGGGGAGCTGTTTTTT. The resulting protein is CASSLRAIYPSNTGELFF.